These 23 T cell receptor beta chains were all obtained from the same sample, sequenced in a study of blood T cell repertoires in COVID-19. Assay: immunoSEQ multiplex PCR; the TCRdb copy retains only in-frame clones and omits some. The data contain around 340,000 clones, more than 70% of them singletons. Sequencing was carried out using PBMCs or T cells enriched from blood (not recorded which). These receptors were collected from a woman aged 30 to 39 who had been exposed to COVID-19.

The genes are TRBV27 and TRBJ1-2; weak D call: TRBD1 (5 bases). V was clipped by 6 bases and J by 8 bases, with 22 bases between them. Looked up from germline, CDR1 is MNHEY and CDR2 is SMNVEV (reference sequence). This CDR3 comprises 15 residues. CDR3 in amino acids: CASSNLQGWEGGYTF. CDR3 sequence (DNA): TGTGCCAGCAGCAATCTCCAGGGATGGGAAGGGGGCTACACCTTC.

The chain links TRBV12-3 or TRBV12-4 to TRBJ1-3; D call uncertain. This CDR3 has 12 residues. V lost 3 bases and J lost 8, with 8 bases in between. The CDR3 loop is CASSFGVDTIYF. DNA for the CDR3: TGTGCCAGCAGTTTTGGTGTAGACACCATATATTTT.

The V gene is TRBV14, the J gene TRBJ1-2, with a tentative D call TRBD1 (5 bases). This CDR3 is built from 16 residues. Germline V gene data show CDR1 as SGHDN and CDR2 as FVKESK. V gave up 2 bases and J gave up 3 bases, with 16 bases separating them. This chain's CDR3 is CASSQRAGAVDYGYTF. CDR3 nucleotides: TGTGCCAGCAGCCAAAGGGCTGGGGCGGTGGACTATGGCTACACCTTC.

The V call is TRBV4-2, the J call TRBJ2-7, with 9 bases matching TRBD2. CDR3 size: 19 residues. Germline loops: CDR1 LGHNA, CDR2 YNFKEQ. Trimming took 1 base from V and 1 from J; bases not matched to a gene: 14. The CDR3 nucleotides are TGTGCCAGCAGCCAAGGGCTATCCATAGGGCGGGAGGGATCCTACGAGCAGTACTTC. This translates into CASSQGLSIGREGSYEQYF.

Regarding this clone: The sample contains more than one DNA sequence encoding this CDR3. The CDR3 spells CASSPSLYEQYF. Written as DNA, the CDR3 is TGTGCCAGCTCACCTTCCCTCTACGAGCAGTACTTC. The rearrangement links TRBV18 to TRBJ2-7; D is unclear. Germline V gene sequence: CDR1 KGHSH, CDR2 LQKENI. This CDR3 has 12 amino acids. V lost 3 bases, J lost 3 bases, and 6 bases lay in between. Drawing the rest from reference TRBV18 and TRBJ2-7, the complete variable domain is NAGVMQNPRHLVRRRGQEARLRCSPMKGHSHVYWYRQLPEEGLKFMVYLQKENIIDESGMPKERFSAEFPKEGPSILRIQQVVRGDSAAYFCASSPSLYEQYFGPGTRLTVT.

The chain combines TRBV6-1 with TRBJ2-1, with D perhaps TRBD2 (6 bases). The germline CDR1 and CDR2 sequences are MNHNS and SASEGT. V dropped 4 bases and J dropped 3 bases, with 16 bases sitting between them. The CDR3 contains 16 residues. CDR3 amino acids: CASSVSSRDFYNEQFF. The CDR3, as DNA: TGTGCCAGCAGTGTCTCCTCGCGGGATTTCTACAATGAGCAGTTCTTC.

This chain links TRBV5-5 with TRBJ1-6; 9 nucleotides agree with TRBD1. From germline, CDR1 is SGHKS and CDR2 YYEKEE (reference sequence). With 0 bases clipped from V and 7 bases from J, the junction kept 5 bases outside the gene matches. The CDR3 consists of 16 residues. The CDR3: CASSLGTGQGNSPLHF. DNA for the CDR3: TGTGCCAGCAGCTTGGGAACGGGACAGGGAAATTCACCCCTCCACTTT.

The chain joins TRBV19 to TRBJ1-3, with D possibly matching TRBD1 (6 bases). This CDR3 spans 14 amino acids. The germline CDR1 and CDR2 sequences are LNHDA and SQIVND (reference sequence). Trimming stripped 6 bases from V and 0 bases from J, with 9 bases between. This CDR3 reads CASRIQGSGNTIYF. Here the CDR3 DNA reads TGTGCCAGTAGGATACAGGGCTCTGGAAACACCATATATTTT.

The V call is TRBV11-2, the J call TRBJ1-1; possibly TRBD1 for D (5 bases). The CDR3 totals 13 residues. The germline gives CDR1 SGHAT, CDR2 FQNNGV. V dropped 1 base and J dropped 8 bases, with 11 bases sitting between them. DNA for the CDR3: TGTGCCAGCAGCTTAGTGGAGGGGCTAGAAGCTTTCTTT. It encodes CASSLVEGLEAFF.

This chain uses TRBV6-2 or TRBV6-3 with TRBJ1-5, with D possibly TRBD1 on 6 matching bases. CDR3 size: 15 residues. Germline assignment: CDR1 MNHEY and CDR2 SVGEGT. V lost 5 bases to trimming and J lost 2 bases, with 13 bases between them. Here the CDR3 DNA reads TGTGCCAGCAGTAGAGCGGGGGGCGGCAATCAGCCCCAGCATTTT. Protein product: CASSRAGGGNQPQHF.

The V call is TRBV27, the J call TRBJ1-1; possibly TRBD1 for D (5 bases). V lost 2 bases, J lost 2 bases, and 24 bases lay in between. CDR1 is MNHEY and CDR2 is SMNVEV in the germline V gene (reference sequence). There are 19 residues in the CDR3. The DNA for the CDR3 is TGTGCCAGCAGTTTACAGGGCTTCGGACACCAAGAGAAAAACACTGAAGCTTTCTTT. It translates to CASSLQGFGHQEKNTEAFF.

This chain's CDR3 is CASSLQTGEGGPQHF. As DNA, the CDR3 is TGTGCCAGCAGCCTTCAGACAGGGGAAGGGGGGCCCCAGCATTTT. The V gene is TRBV7-2, the J gene TRBJ1-5; 8 nucleotides agree with TRBD1. The trim removed 5 bases at V and 9 bases at J, leaving 12 bases unmatched. Germline V lookup: CDR1 SGHTA, CDR2 FQGNSA. The CDR3 is 15 amino acids.

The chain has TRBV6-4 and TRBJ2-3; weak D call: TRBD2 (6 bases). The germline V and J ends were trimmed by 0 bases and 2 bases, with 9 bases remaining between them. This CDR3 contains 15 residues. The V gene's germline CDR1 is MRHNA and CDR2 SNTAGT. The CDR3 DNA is TGTGCCAGCAGTGACTCGGGACTCGACACAGATACGCAGTATTTT. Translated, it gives CASSDSGLDTDTQYF.

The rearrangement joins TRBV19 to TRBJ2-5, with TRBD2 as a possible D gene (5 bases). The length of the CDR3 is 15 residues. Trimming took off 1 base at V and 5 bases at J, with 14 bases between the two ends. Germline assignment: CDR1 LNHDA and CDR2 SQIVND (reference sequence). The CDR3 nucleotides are TGTGCCAGTAGTATAGGGAGCGGAGTATTGGAGACCCAGTACTTC. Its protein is CASSIGSGVLETQYF. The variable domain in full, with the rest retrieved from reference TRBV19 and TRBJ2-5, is DGGITQSPKYLFRKEGQNVTLSCEQNLNHDAMYWYRQDPGQGLRLIYYSQIVNDFQKGDIAEGYSVSREKKESFPLTVTSAQKNPTAFYLCASSIGSGVLETQYFGPGTRLLVL.

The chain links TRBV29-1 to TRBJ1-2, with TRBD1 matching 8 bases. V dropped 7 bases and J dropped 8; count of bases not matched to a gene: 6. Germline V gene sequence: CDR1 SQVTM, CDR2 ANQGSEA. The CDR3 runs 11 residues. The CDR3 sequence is CSGSGGSGYTF. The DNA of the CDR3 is TGCAGCGGGTCAGGGGGCTCCGGCTACACCTTC.

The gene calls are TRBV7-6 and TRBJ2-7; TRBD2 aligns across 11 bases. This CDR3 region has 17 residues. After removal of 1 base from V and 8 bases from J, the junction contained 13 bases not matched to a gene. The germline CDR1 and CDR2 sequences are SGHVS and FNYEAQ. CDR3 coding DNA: TGTGCCAGCAGCTTAGAACTGGAACTAGCGGGAGAAGGAAAGCAGTACTTC. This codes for CASSLELELAGEGKQYF.

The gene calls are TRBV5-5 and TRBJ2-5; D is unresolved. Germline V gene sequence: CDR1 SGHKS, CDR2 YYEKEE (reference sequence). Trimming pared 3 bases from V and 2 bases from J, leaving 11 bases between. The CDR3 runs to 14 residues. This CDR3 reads CASSSLTVQETQYF. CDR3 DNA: TGTGCCAGCAGCTCTCTAACGGTTCAAGAGACCCAGTACTTC.

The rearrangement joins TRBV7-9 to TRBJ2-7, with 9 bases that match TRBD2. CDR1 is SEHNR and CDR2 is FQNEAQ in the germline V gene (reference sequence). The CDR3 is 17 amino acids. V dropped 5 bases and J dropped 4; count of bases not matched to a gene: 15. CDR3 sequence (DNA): TGTGCCAGCAGCATTAATCCGGGACTAGCCGAAGGGTACGAGCAGTACTTC. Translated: CASSINPGLAEGYEQYF.

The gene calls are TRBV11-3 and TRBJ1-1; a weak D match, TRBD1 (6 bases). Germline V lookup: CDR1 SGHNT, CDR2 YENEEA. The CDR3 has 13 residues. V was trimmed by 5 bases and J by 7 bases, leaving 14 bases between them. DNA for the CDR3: TGTGCCAGCAGCCATGGTGGGGGCGATGAAGCTTTCTTT. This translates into CASSHGGGDEAFF.

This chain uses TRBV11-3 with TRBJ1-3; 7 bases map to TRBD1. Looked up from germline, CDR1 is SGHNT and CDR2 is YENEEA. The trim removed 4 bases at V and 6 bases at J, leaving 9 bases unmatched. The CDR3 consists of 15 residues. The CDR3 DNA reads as TGTGCCAGCAGCTCCATTCCGGGACAGCTAAACACCATATATTTT. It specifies CASSSIPGQLNTIYF.

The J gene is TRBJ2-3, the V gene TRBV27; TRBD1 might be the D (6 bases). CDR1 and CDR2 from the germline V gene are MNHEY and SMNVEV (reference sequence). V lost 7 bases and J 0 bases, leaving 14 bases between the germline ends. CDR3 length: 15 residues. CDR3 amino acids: CASTAGTTSTDTQYF. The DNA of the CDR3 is TGTGCCAGCACCGCCGGGACAACTAGCACAGATACGCAGTATTTT.

The CDR3 DNA follows: TGTGCCTGGAGTGTAGGCGGGGGCTCAGATACGCAGTATTTT. Residues: CAWSVGGGSDTQYF. The chain is built from TRBV30 and TRBJ2-3; weak D call: TRBD2 (7 bases). Trimming removed 0 bases at V and 4 bases at J, with 11 bases between. The CDR3 is made up of 14 amino acids. CDR1 and CDR2 from the germline V gene are GTSNPN and SVGIG (reference sequence). The full variable domain, in which reference TRBV30 and TRBJ2-3 provide the parts outside the CDR3, is SQTIHQWPATLVQPVGSPLSLECTVEGTSNPNLYWYRQAAGRGLQLLFYSVGIGQISSEVPQNLSASRPQDRQFILSSKKLLLSDSGFYLCAWSVGGGSDTQYFGPGTRLTVL.

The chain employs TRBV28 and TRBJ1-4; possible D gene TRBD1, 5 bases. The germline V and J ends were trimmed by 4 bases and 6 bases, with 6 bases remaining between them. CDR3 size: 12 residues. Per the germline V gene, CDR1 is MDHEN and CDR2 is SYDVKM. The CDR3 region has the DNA TGTGCCAGCAGTTGGGGCGATGAAAAACTGTTTTTT. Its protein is CASSWGDEKLFF.